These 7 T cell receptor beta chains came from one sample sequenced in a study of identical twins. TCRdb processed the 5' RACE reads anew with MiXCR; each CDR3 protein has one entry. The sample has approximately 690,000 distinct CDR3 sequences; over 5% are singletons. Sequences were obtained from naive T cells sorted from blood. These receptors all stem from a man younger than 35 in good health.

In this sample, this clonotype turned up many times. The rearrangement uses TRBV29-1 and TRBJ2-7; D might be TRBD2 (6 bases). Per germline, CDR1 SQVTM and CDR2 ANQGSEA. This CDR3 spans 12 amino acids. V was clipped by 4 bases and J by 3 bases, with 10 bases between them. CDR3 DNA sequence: TGCAGCGTTGCCGGGAGCTACTACGAGCAGTACTTC. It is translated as CSVAGSYYEQYF.

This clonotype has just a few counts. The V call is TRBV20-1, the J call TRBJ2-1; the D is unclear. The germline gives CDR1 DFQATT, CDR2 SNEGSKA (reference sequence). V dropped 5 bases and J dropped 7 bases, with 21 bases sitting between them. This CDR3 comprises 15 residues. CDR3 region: CSAENQARKANEQFF. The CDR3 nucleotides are TGCAGTGCTGAGAATCAGGCGCGTAAAGCGAATGAGCAGTTCTTC.

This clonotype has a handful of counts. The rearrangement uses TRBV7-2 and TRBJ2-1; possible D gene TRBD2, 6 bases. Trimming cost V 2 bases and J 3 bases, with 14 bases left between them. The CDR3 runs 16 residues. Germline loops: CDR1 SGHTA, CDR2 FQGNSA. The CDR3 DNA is TGTGCCAGCAGCTTACAGGCGGGACTCCTCTACAATGAGCAGTTCTTC. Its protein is CASSLQAGLLYNEQFF.

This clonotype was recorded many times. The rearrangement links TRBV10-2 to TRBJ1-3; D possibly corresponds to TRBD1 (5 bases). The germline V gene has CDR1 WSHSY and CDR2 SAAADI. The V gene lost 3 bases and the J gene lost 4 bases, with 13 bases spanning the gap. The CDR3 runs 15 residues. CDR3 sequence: CASSDQGVNGNTIYF. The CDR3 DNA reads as TGCGCCAGCAGTGACCAGGGAGTAAACGGAAACACCATATATTTT.

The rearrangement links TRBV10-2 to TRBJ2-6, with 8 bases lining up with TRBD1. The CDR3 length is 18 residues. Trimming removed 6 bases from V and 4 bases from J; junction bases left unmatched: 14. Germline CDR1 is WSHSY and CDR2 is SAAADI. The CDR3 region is CASREDRGLSLGANVLTF. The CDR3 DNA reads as TGCGCCAGCAGGGAAGACAGGGGCCTTTCCTTGGGGGCCAACGTCCTGACTTTC.

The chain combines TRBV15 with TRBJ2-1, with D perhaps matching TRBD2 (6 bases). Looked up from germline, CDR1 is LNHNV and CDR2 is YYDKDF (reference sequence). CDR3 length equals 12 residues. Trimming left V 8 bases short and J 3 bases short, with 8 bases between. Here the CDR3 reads CATHSGYNEQFF. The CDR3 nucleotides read TGTGCCACCCATAGCGGCTACAATGAGCAGTTCTTC.

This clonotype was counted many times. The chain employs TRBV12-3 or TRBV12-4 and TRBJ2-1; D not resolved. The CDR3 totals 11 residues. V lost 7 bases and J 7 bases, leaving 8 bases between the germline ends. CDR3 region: CASNLGNEQFF. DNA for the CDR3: TGTGCCAGCAACCTTGGAAATGAGCAGTTCTTC.